This TCR beta chain was captured by sequencing in a study of response to subunit inactivated influenza vaccine. Points on this clonotype: The antigen is not known.

General study results and limits: New T cells are recruited in small numbers by each seasonal influenza vaccination, according to the authors' suggestion.

TCRdb re-called the RT-PCR reads with MiXCR, one entry per CDR3 protein. This sample has 400,000 to 550,000 distinct CDR3 sequences; roughly 25% occur once, and the top ten carry over 1.5%. Trimming removed 3 bases from V and 6 bases from J; junction bases left unmatched: 10. The CDR3 consists of 16 residues. The germline gives CDR1 KGHSH, CDR2 LQKENI. This TCR was sampled from a man over 45 who received an inactivated influenza vaccine. The sample consisted of CD4+ T cells sorted from PBMCs, taken 5 days after vaccination. The gene calls are TRBV18 and TRBJ1-5; 8 nucleotides agree with TRBD1. CDR3 coding DNA: TGTGCCAGCTCACCGCGTCCGCAGGGGGCCGTTCAGCCCCAGCATTTT. Its translation: CASSPRPQGAVQPQHF.